The T cell receptor beta chain described here comes from a study of shared clonotypes between healthy human individuals. Study context: Donors were two women and a few men aged 18 to 49.

The table lists this clone with a count of one. The CDR3 sequence is 13 residues long. The germline gives CDR1 MDHEN, CDR2 SYDVKM. With 2 bases removed from V and 8 bases from J, the gap between germline ends came to 12 bases. Profiling relied on immunoSEQ multiplex PCR, and the TCRdb table lists in-frame clones only, not all of them. The top ten hold around 0.37% of the sample, which has some 2,500,000 clones, under 95% seen once. This sequence joins TRBV28 and TRBJ1-2; D is undetermined. The specimen was naive CD4+ T cells from PBMCs. Noted subset: CD45RA+ positively selected. The clonotype comes from a man aged 18 to 29 in good health. Some clones in this sample may be carry-over from other donors' samples. CDR3 DNA: TGTGCCAGCAGTTTAGGCGATGCCGGGGGCTACACCTTC. Protein: CASSLGDAGGYTF.